This entry describes one T cell receptor (beta chain). CDR1 and CDR2 from the germline V gene are SGDLS and YYNGEE. The CDR3 runs 13 residues. V lost 7 bases and J 3 bases, leaving 13 bases between the germline ends. Original handling: The assay estimated nucleated cells by amplifying reference gene primers. Profiled with immunoSEQ multiplex PCR; TCRdb holds only in-frame clones, not every one. V and J calls and clone size are given by that table; D and trimming were obtained from the DNA. The sample has over 100,000 clones, about 86% seen once; the top ten hold approximately 3.3%. The sample is drawn from a study of blood T cell repertoires in COVID-19. For the study at large: Italy, Spain and the United States were the sources of the convalescent and acute COVID-19 samples. PBMCs, B-cell-depleted T cells, or T cells provided the cDNA or gDNA that made up the material.

The clonotype originates from a woman of 80 years or more with active or convalescent COVID-19. The chain joins TRBV9 to TRBJ1-1; D may be TRBD1 (5 bases). What was sequenced was peripheral blood. The DNA for the CDR3 is TGTGCCAGCTCTTCTGGGGCACACACTGAAGCTTTCTTT. This encodes CASSSGAHTEAFF. The complete variable domain, with remaining parts taken from reference TRBV9 and TRBJ1-1, reads DSGVTQTPKHLITATGQRVTLRCSPRSGDLSVYWYQQSLDQGLQFLIQYYNGEERAKGNILERFSAQQFPDLHSELNLSSLELGDSALYFCASSSGAHTEAFFGQGTRLTVV.